This T cell receptor beta chain is from a study of cytomegalovirus exposure and HLA in healthy donors. The CDR3 consists of 14 residues. Trimming left V 6 bases short and J 6 bases short, with 15 bases between. In germline, CDR1 is LNHDA, CDR2 SQIVND (reference sequence). Concerning this clone itself: The antigen is undetermined.

Primers included in the PCR were 60 Vbeta and 13 Jbeta primers. In the original processing: In a later analysis, tens of millions of unique TCR beta chains included roughly 11 million shared by two or more donors. Sequenced by immunoSEQ multiplex PCR; TCRdb stores in-frame clones only, minus some. D and trimming come from the DNA, and the V and J calls and clone size come from that table. Counted here are under 200,000 clones, less than 90% occurring once; the ten biggest clones make up around 0.3%. General observations from the study: In a later analysis, V- and J-gene trimming of beta chains associated with a DCLRE1C missense variant, replicated independently. Cytomegalovirus association was listed for about 180 TCR beta chains. The Asian-associated ancestry cluster reportedly had fewer N-insertions than the roughly 700-donor mean in a later analysis.

This receptor was taken from a woman between 25 and 40 years old in good health and CMV-seronegative. Sequenced material: PBMCs. The rearrangement links TRBV19 to TRBJ1-5, with D perhaps TRBD1 (5 bases). CDR3 sequence: CASRVGVRGQPQHF. DNA of the CDR3: TGTGCCAGTAGGGTAGGGGTACGCGGTCAGCCCCAGCATTTT.